This TCR beta chain emerged from a study of shared clonotypes between healthy human individuals. Background on the study: Each donor had three CD4 naive, three CD4 memory, two CD8 naive and one CD8 memory plate. Broader study findings: Non-shared clonotypes displayed generation probabilities falling below those of clonotypes present in all four donors.

Per the germline V gene, CDR1 is SNHLY and CDR2 is FYNNEI. The V gene lost 4 bases and the J gene lost 2 bases, with 14 bases spanning the gap. This CDR3 has 16 amino acids. Data came from immunoSEQ multiplex PCR; TCRdb stores just in-frame clones and leaves some out. The table records some 2,000,000 clones, about 95% of them present only once. The naive CD8 fraction comprised CD45RO-negative cells positively selected for CCR7 and excluded terminally differentiated effector memory CD45RA+ cells. Adult donors, all healthy and HIV-negative, had no recent acute infections or vaccinations. For this clone: The antigen is undetermined.

The V gene is TRBV2, the J gene TRBJ1-4; D unresolved. This clonotype originated in a man aged 18 to 29 in good health. The sequencing sample was made of naive CD8+ T cells sorted from blood. The DNA of the CDR3 is TGTGCCAGCAGTGGGATTCCTGGAGGCACTAATGAAAAACTGTTTTTT. Translated, it gives CASSGIPGGTNEKLFF.